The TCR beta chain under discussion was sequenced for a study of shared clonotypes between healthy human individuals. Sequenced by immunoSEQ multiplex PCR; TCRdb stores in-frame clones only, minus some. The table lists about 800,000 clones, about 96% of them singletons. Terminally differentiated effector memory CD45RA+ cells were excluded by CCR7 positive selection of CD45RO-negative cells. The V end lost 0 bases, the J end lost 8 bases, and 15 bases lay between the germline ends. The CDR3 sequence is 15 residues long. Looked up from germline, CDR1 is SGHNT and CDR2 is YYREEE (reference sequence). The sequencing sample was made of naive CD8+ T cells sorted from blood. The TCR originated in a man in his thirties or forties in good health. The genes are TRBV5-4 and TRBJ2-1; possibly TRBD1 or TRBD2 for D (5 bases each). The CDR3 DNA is TGTGCCAGCAGCTTGGCCCGGCAGGGAGTTTATGAGCAGTTCTTC. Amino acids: CASSLARQGVYEQFF. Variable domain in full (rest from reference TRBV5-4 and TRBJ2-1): ETGVTQSPTHLIKTRGQQVTLRCSSQSGHNTVSWYQQALGQGPQFIFQYYREEENGRGNFPPRFSGLQFPNYSSELNVNALELDDSALYLCASSLARQGVYEQFFGPGTRLTVL.